The 2 T cell receptor beta chains in this list originate from one sample, sequenced in a study of CXCR3-negative and CXCR3-positive naive CD8 T cells (dated by TCRdb to between 2018 and 2021). Their antigens remain unidentified. Beyond this particular receptor, the publication reports: Compared with CXCR3-negative naive cells, CXCR3-positive naive cells had TRB CDR3s with higher hydrophobicity (lower Kidera factor 4), lower energy, and higher strength and volume indices.

Sequenced on a NextSeq 550. The Human TCR Profiling Kit (MiLaboratory) was used to make UMI-labeled 5' RACE TRB cDNA libraries. The reads went through TCRdb reprocessing, and each CDR3 protein sequence gets one entry with no DNA. The sample table on file contains fewer than 140,000 distinct CDR3 sequences. The ten biggest clones cover 0.38% of the sample. Sequences were obtained from naive CXCR3+ CD8+ T cells from blood. Sample cell subset or site, as interpreted from the label and publication: CD45RO-CCR7+CD27+CD95- naive CD8+ T cells expressing CXCR3 (TNR3+). The receptor set was obtained from a human donor in good health. Some clones in this sample may be carry-over from other donors' samples.

J is TRBJ1-2 and V is TRBV12-3 or TRBV12-4; TCRdb gives TRBD1 as the D gene, but with no DNA this cannot be confirmed. The CDR3 spans 13 residues. The CDR3 reads CASSRGPNYGYTF.

The chain's CDR3 is CASSQGLAYRYEQYF. The V call is TRBV27, the J call TRBJ2-7; the D gene TCRdb calls, TRBD2, cannot be checked with no DNA. The CDR3 totals 15 residues. CDR1 is MNHEY and CDR2 is SMNVEV in the germline V gene (reference sequence).